This T cell receptor (beta chain) was recorded in a study of control samples from healthy donors and cancer patients. Assay: immunoSEQ multiplex PCR; the TCRdb copy retains only in-frame clones and omits some. The sample contains around 140,000 clones, about 90% of which appear only once. This CDR3 contains 16 residues. Trimming cost V 4 bases and J 3 bases, with 19 bases left between them. Germline V gene sequence: CDR1 MDHEN, CDR2 SYDVKM. This clone turned up a few times. The chain is built from TRBV28 and TRBJ2-7, with D possibly TRBD1 on 5 matching bases. Specimen: blood. The clonotype comes from a woman aged 45-60 years in good health. CDR3 region: CASSSPVRQSSYEQYF. The CDR3 nucleotides are TGTGCCAGCAGTTCTCCAGTAAGACAGTCAAGCTACGAGCAGTACTTC.